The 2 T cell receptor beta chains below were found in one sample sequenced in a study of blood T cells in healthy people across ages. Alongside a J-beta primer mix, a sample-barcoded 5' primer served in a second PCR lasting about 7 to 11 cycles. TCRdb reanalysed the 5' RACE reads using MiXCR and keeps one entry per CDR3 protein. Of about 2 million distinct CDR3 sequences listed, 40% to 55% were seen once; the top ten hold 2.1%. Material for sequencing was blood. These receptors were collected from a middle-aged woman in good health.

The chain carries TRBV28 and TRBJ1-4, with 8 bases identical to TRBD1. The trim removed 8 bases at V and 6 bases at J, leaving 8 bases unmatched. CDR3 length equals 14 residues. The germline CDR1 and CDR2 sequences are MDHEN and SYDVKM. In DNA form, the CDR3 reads TGTGCCAGCCACGGACAGGGACTATATGAAAAACTGTTTTTT. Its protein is CASHGQGLYEKLFF.

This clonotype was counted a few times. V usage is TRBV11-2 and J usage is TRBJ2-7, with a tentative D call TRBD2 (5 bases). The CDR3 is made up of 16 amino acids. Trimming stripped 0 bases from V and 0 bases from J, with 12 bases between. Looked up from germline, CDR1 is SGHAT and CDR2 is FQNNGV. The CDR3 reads CASSLEASLSSYEQYF. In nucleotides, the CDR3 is TGTGCCAGCAGCTTAGAGGCTAGCCTTAGCTCCTACGAGCAGTACTTC.